This passage covers 3 T cell receptor beta chains from one sample sequenced in a study of blood T cell repertoires in COVID-19. Sequencing was performed with immunoSEQ multiplex PCR; in TCRdb, only in-frame clones are kept and a portion is missing. The sample shows roughly 230,000 clones, 70% to 85% of them seen only once. The sample consisted of PBMCs or T cells enriched from blood (not recorded which). These receptors all stem from a woman aged 60-75 years who had recovered from COVID-19.

The table lists this clone with a count of one. The V gene is TRBV3-1 (or the pseudogene TRBV3-2), the J gene TRBJ1-2; D remains unclear. The CDR3 length is 13 residues. V dropped 0 bases and J dropped 5 bases, with 7 bases sitting between them. CDR1 is LGHDT, CDR2 YNNKEL, per germline (reference sequence). As DNA, the CDR3 is TGTGCCAGCAGCCAAGACCCGGGTTATGGCTACACCTTC. The encoded protein is CASSQDPGYGYTF.

This clone was detected only a few times. This chain joins TRBV28 and TRBJ1-6; possible D gene TRBD1, 5 bases. Trimming took 1 base from V and 5 from J, leaving 12 bases between them. Per germline, CDR1 MDHEN and CDR2 SYDVKM. This CDR3 is built from 16 residues. This CDR3 is CASSLLTGQNNSPLHF. CDR3 DNA: TGTGCCAGCAGTTTATTAACCGGACAAAATAATTCACCCCTCCACTTT.

The chain recombines TRBV12-3 or TRBV12-4 with TRBJ1-3; D is unresolved. This CDR3 region has 12 residues. Trimming removed 7 bases at V and 0 bases at J, with 4 bases between. The CDR3 loop reads CASTISGNTIYF. The CDR3, as DNA: TGTGCCAGCACCATCTCTGGAAACACCATATATTTT.